The 20 T cell receptor beta chains below all came from one sample that was sequenced in a study of shared clonotypes between healthy human individuals. Sequencing was performed with immunoSEQ multiplex PCR; in TCRdb, only in-frame clones are kept and a portion is missing. The sample holds some 510,000 clones, 79% seen once. The sequenced material came from PBMCs. These receptors originate from a woman in her thirties or forties in good health. Some clones in this sample may be carry-over from other donors' samples.

This chain uses TRBV2 with TRBJ2-5; 8 positions match TRBD2. CDR3 length equals 12 residues. CDR1 is SNHLY, CDR2 FYNNEI, per germline. The V and J ends lost 8 bases and 5 bases, in that order; junction bases with no gene match: 4. The CDR3 DNA follows: TGTGCCAGCCGTCGGGAGGGTGAGACCCAGTACTTC. It codes for CASRREGETQYF.

CDR3 coding DNA: TGTGCCAGCAGCTTAGTGGGGTCGGCCAGCAATCAGCCCCAGCATTTT. Protein product: CASSLVGSASNQPQHF. The J gene is TRBJ1-5, the V gene TRBV7-2; D is unclear. The CDR3 is 16 residues long. The germline V gene encodes CDR1 SGHTA and CDR2 FQGNSA. Deletions cut 1 base from V and 1 base from J, with 11 bases between.

The gene calls are TRBV28 and TRBJ2-5; tentative D call: TRBD1 (8 bases). CDR3 length: 18 residues. The germline V gene encodes CDR1 MDHEN and CDR2 SYDVKM. Trimming cost V 2 bases and J 4 bases, with 23 bases left between them. The CDR3 coding sequence is TGTGCCAGCAGTTTACCCAGGACAGGGAGGGCCAAAGGAGAGACCCAGTACTTC. Its protein product is CASSLPRTGRAKGETQYF. The whole variable domain, filled in from reference TRBV28 and TRBJ2-5, reads DVKVTQSSRYLVKRTGEKVFLECVQDMDHENMFWYRQDPGLGLRLIYFSYDVKMKEKGDIPEGYSVSREKKERFSLILESASTNQTSMYLCASSLPRTGRAKGETQYFGPGTRLLVL.

CDR3 residues: CATSRDTRETQYF. In DNA, the CDR3 is TGTGCCACCAGCAGAGATACCAGAGAGACCCAGTACTTC. This chain joins TRBV15 and TRBJ2-5; D is unresolved. Germline CDR1 LNHNV, CDR2 YYDKDF (reference sequence). V was shortened by 0 bases and J by 4 bases, with 6 bases between the two germline ends. CDR3 length: 13 residues.

This clone was seen more than once but under ten times. This rearrangement joins TRBV11-2 to TRBJ2-7; 8 bases are shared with TRBD2. CDR3 size: 16 residues. Germline V gives CDR1 SGHAT, CDR2 FQNNGV. J lost 2 bases, V lost 3 bases, and 9 bases had no gene match. The CDR3 loop is CASSLALADPPYEQYF. The CDR3 DNA is TGTGCCAGCAGCTTGGCACTAGCGGACCCACCCTACGAGCAGTACTTC.

This clone was seen only once. This CDR3 is CASSRTRAGPELRTDTQYF. DNA for the CDR3: TGTGCCAGCAGCCGGACCCGCGCGGGACCGGAACTGCGCACAGATACGCAGTATTTT. V usage is TRBV27 and J usage is TRBJ2-3, with D perhaps TRBD2 (6 bases). Trimming stripped 6 bases from V and 1 base from J, with 26 bases between. CDR3 length: 19 residues. CDR1 is MNHEY and CDR2 is SMNVEV in the germline V gene (reference sequence).

The chain employs TRBV5-1 and TRBJ1-1; D might be TRBD1 (5 bases). Per germline, CDR1 SGHRS and CDR2 YFSETQ. CDR3 length equals 14 residues. Trimming took 6 bases from V and 2 from J, leaving 14 bases between them. The CDR3 DNA follows: TGCGCCAGCACCTCCAGGGTAGGAAACACTGAAGCTTTCTTT. It encodes CASTSRVGNTEAFF.

V usage is TRBV15 and J usage is TRBJ2-6; tentatively, D is TRBD2 (6 bases). The CDR3 length is 18 residues. Germline CDR1 reads LNHNV; CDR2 reads YYDKDF (reference sequence). Deletions cut 0 bases from V and 4 bases from J, with 16 bases between. As DNA, the CDR3 is TGTGCCACCAGCAGAGAGGGATTTAGCGGACGGGGGGCCAACGTCCTGACTTTC. Its translation is CATSREGFSGRGANVLTF.

The V and J genes are TRBV6-6 and TRBJ2-3, with D hard to call. The CDR3 spans 16 residues. V was pared by 2 bases and J by 2 bases, with 14 bases between. CDR1 is MNHNY, CDR2 SVGAGI, per germline (reference sequence). CDR3 DNA sequence: TGTGCCAGCAGTTACGGTCTAGGGATAGACACAGATACGCAGTATTTT. This translates into CASSYGLGIDTDTQYF.

As to this clone: It differs at one base from a far larger clone, so likely a read error. This chain uses TRBV9 with TRBJ1-5; no clear D gene. V lost 4 bases, J lost 1 base, and 6 bases lay in between. Germline V gene sequence: CDR1 SGDLS, CDR2 YYNGEE. CDR3 length: 13 residues. CDR3 amino acids: CASSSGSNQPQHF. The DNA of the CDR3 is TGTGCCAGCAGCTCGGGCAGCAATCAGCCCCAGCATTTT.

The chain recombines TRBV7-9 with TRBJ2-2; no firm D call. The CDR3 loop spans 14 amino acids. V was trimmed by 2 bases and J by 4 bases, leaving 8 bases between them. Germline CDR1 is SEHNR and CDR2 is FQNEAQ (reference sequence). The CDR3 sequence: CASSLLQSTGELFF. DNA for the CDR3: TGTGCCAGCAGCTTATTGCAGAGCACCGGGGAGCTGTTTTTT.

The chain uses TRBV11-3 and TRBJ2-7; TRBD1 agrees at 10 bases. Germline assignment: CDR1 SGHNT and CDR2 YENEEA. The CDR3 has 13 residues. V trimming: 3 bases; J trimming: 5 bases; junction bases outside the gene matches: 1. The CDR3 is CASSFGTGDEQYF. CDR3 DNA sequence: TGTGCCAGCAGCTTCGGGACAGGGGACGAGCAGTACTTC. The whole variable domain, filled in from reference TRBV11-3 and TRBJ2-7, reads EAGVVQSPRYKIIEKKQPVAFWCNPISGHNTLYWYLQNLGQGPELLIRYENEEAVDDSQLPKDRFSAERLKGVDSTLKIQPAELGDSAVYLCASSFGTGDEQYFGPGTRLTVT.

This clone came up many times. The chain combines TRBV6-5 with TRBJ2-7; D might be TRBD1 (6 bases). There are 14 residues in the CDR3. V lost 10 bases to trimming and J lost 6 bases, with 22 bases between them. Germline CDR1 and CDR2: MNHEY and SVGAGI. The CDR3 DNA is TGTGCCACCAAGGGCAGGGGCCCTTCTCGCGAGCAGTACTTC. Translated, it gives CATKGRGPSREQYF.

This rearrangement joins TRBV29-1 to TRBJ1-1; D uncertain. CDR1 and CDR2 from the germline V gene are SQVTM and ANQGSEA. V shed 2 bases and J shed 0 bases, with 7 bases lying between them. The CDR3 is made up of 13 amino acids. CDR3 sequence: CSVEPGMNTEAFF. CDR3 sequence (DNA): TGCAGCGTTGAACCTGGGATGAACACTGAAGCTTTCTTT.

The J gene is TRBJ2-1, the V gene TRBV29-1; 7 positions agree with TRBD2. Per the germline V gene, CDR1 is SQVTM and CDR2 is ANQGSEA. This CDR3 has 12 amino acids. Germline trimming cut 8 bases from V and 3 bases from J; bases unmatched to any gene: 4. The CDR3: CSYAGVYNEQFF. The CDR3 DNA reads TGCAGCTATGCGGGAGTCTACAATGAGCAGTTCTTC.

V and J are TRBV5-1 and TRBJ1-1, with 9 bases fitting TRBD1. The CDR3 runs 14 residues. V lost 4 bases to trimming and J lost 4 bases; unmatched junction nucleotides: 5. Germline CDR1 is SGHRS and CDR2 is YFSETQ. The CDR3 nucleotides read TGCGCCAGCAGCCTAACAGGGGGCGGCACTGAAGCTTTCTTT. Translation gives CASSLTGGGTEAFF.

V usage is TRBV7-3 and J usage is TRBJ2-5; D remains unclear. From germline, CDR1 is SGHTA and CDR2 FQGTGA. Trimming took 2 bases from V and 4 from J, leaving 17 bases between them. The CDR3 has 16 amino acids. CDR3 sequence reads: CASSLFGSGSGETQYF. CDR3 sequence (DNA): TGTGCCAGCAGCTTATTTGGATCGGGCTCGGGAGAGACCCAGTACTTC.

Points on this clone: Other DNA variants within this sample encode the same CDR3. The chain is built from TRBV15 and TRBJ1-3; D remains unclear. Trimming removed 0 bases at V and 1 base at J, with 7 bases between. Germline V gives CDR1 LNHNV, CDR2 YYDKDF (reference sequence). The CDR3 runs to 15 residues. The CDR3 protein is CATSRDRVSGNTIYF. CDR3 DNA: TGTGCCACCAGCAGAGATCGGGTATCTGGAAACACCATATATTTT. Full variable domain (remainder filled in from reference TRBV15 and TRBJ1-3): DAMVIQNPRYQVTQFGKPVTLSCSQTLNHNVMYWYQQKSSQAPKLLFHYYDKDFNNEADTPDNFQSRRPNTSFCFLDIRSPGLGDTAMYLCATSRDRVSGNTIYFGEGSWLTVV.

This sequence joins TRBV6-5 and TRBJ1-2; 9 nucleotides agree with TRBD1. Trimming cost V 0 bases and J 8 bases; bases outside gene matches: 4. The CDR3 is 14 residues long. Germline V gives CDR1 MNHEY, CDR2 SVGAGI. The CDR3 region is CASSYSHRGQGYTF. The CDR3 region has the DNA TGTGCCAGCAGTTACTCACACAGGGGGCAGGGCTACACCTTC.

This chain connects TRBV20-1 to TRBJ2-5, with D possibly matching TRBD1 (5 bases). The CDR3 has 11 residues. V dropped 7 bases and J dropped 2 bases, with 8 bases sitting between them. Germline lookup yields CDR1 DFQATT and CDR2 SNEGSKA (reference sequence). The CDR3 nucleotides read TGCAGTGTTAACAGGCAAGAGACCCAGTACTTC. This codes for CSVNRQETQYF.